The sequence of this T cell receptor beta chain was determined in a study of response to subunit inactivated influenza vaccine. Whole-study findings and limits: Authors suggested seasonal influenza vaccinations each recruit few new T cells.

Using its own MiXCR run on the RT-PCR reads, TCRdb lists one record per CDR3 protein. Here the sample spans around 470,000 distinct CDR3 sequences, around 7.9% being singletons. This clonotype was recorded at least ten times. Its antigen is currently unknown. CDR1 is LGHNA and CDR2 is YSLEER in the germline V gene. This CDR3 is built from 15 residues. The junction had 9 bases not matched to a gene; V was cut back by 5 bases and J by 3 bases. This material consisted of PBMCs from blood, taken roughly 24 months after vaccination. The chain joins TRBV4-3 to TRBJ1-2; the match to TRBD1 covers 7 bases. The origin of this receptor is a man between 50 and 70 years old who received an inactivated influenza vaccine. This CDR3 is CASSSEQGWHYGYTF. The CDR3 DNA sequence: TGCGCCAGCAGCAGCGAACAGGGGTGGCACTATGGCTACACCTTC.